This T cell receptor beta chain appears in the sequencing data of a study of blood T cell repertoires in COVID-19. Overall study: The United States, Italy and Spain supplied acute and convalescent COVID-19 samples. PBMCs, B-cell-depleted T cells, or T cells provided the cDNA or gDNA that made up the material.

Clinical history reported by participants formed the basis on which cohorts were assigned. Before being deemed recovered, Cohort 3 donors had two negative PCRs, clearance, or symptom resolution. This CDR3 has 15 residues. V was shortened by 5 bases and J by 4 bases, with 15 bases between the two germline ends. The germline V gene has CDR1 SEHNR and CDR2 FQNEAQ (reference sequence). Using immunoSEQ multiplex PCR, the repertoire was profiled, and TCRdb retains in-frame clones only, with some absent. This table has some 250,000 clones, approximately 84% appearing once. Material for sequencing was PBMCs or T cells enriched from blood (not recorded which). This sequence originates from a man younger than 30 who had recovered from COVID-19. The V call is TRBV7-9, the J call TRBJ2-4; the D gene is possibly TRBD2 (7 bases). CDR3 residues: CASSPGGAGKNIQYF. For the CDR3, the DNA is TGTGCCAGCAGCCCTGGGGGGGCAGGGAAAAACATTCAGTACTTC.